The rows below give T cell receptor beta chains drawn from one sample of a study of monozygotic twins with inflammatory bowel disease. TCRdb reprocessed the 5' RACE reads and keeps a single row for each CDR3 protein, giving no DNA. The listing records 200,000 to 250,000 distinct CDR3 sequences. Source material: blood. The receptors come from a human donor with ulcerative colitis or Crohn's disease, or a healthy co-twin of an affected twin (not recorded which). Each CDR3 is given with its conserved first and last residue. The order of the fields is J gene, V gene, CDR3 protein.

j_gene: TRBJ2-3; v_gene: TRBV9; CDR3aa: CASSQREGRTDTQYF
j_gene: TRBJ2-7; v_gene: TRBV9; CDR3aa: CASSSTGEQYF
j_gene: TRBJ2-3; v_gene: TRBV7-2; CDR3aa: CASRLGGTDTQYF
j_gene: TRBJ1-4; v_gene: TRBV2; CDR3aa: CASSEGNRGVGEKLFF
j_gene: TRBJ1-6; v_gene: TRBV30; CDR3aa: CAWSPGGPYNSPLHF
j_gene: TRBJ1-1; v_gene: TRBV5-1; CDR3aa: CASSSGQLMNTEAFF
j_gene: TRBJ2-5; v_gene: TRBV4-2; CDR3aa: CASSQDPRRGQDTQYF
j_gene: TRBJ2-4; v_gene: TRBV21-1; CDR3aa: CASSKTQGRIWNMQYF
j_gene: TRBJ1-1; v_gene: TRBV19; CDR3aa: CASSAWTSPDTEAFF
j_gene: TRBJ1-4; v_gene: TRBV7-2; CDR3aa: CASSRWTTRGPNEKLFF
j_gene: TRBJ1-5; v_gene: TRBV29-1; CDR3aa: CSVGLGGEYSNQPQHF
j_gene: TRBJ2-5; v_gene: TRBV5-1; CDR3aa: CASSLGGRGGGETQYF
j_gene: TRBJ2-5; v_gene: TRBV6-2/TRBV6-3; CDR3aa: CASSPYSVGTQYF
j_gene: TRBJ2-2; v_gene: TRBV19; CDR3aa: CASSAPRGGGPRFGGELFF
j_gene: TRBJ2-2; v_gene: TRBV5-4; CDR3aa: CASSSGLAGVNTGELFF
j_gene: TRBJ2-1; v_gene: TRBV5-1; CDR3aa: CASSLGGRAGATEQFF
j_gene: TRBJ2-7; v_gene: TRBV20-1; CDR3aa: CSALKTGTSSYEQYF
j_gene: TRBJ2-7; v_gene: TRBV12-3/TRBV12-4; CDR3aa: CASSYEGARFYEQYF
j_gene: TRBJ2-1; v_gene: TRBV2; CDR3aa: CASARDHPYNEQFF
j_gene: TRBJ2-1; v_gene: TRBV19; CDR3aa: CASSILVAGRSVGEQFF
j_gene: TRBJ1-1; v_gene: TRBV7-2; CDR3aa: CASSLLRLGAFF
j_gene: TRBJ2-1; v_gene: TRBV5-1; CDR3aa: CASSLEGTENEQFF
j_gene: TRBJ1-2; v_gene: TRBV9; CDR3aa: CASSPRTGGYGYTF
j_gene: TRBJ1-2; v_gene: TRBV29-1; CDR3aa: CSVEGEGDRVYGYTF